This is a list of T cell receptor beta chains from one sample in a study of blood T cells in healthy people across ages. TCRdb re-called the 5' RACE reads with MiXCR, one entry per CDR3 protein. The sample lists over 1.5 million distinct CDR3 sequences, about 50% occurring once. Material for sequencing was blood. All receptors derive from a woman in her 40s in good health. The CDR3 runs from the conserved cysteine through the conserved F or W. The D gene is left open where the match is weak. A clone size is listed for some rows: how often the clone was seen (once, few, many), or a class if it is expanded.

D	J	V	size	DNA	CDR3
.	TRBJ2-4	TRBV11-2	.	TGTGCCAGCAGCGAATCACAGGTAGCCAAAAACATTCAGTACTTC	CASSESQVAKNIQYF
.	TRBJ2-3	TRBV29-1	.	TGCAGCGTTGAAGCTACGGTAACGGATACGCAGTATTTT	CSVEATVTDTQYF
.	TRBJ1-5	TRBV28	.	TGTGCCAGCAGCCCAGAGATGGCCTTGGGACCCCAGCATTTT	CASSPEMALGPQHF
TRBD1	TRBJ1-1	TRBV7-2	once	TGTGCCAGCAGCATCTCGGGACAGGGTGAGACTGAAGCTTTCTTT	CASSISGQGETEAFF
.	TRBJ2-7	TRBV15	.	TGTGCCACCAGCAGAGATCGGGGATGCGAGCAGTACTTC	CATSRDRGCEQYF
.	TRBJ2-5	TRBV24-1	few	TGTGCCACCAGTGCCCTCCACTCCCAAGAGACCCAGTACTTC	CATSALHSQETQYF
TRBD1	TRBJ1-1	TRBV15	.	TGTGCCACCAGCAAAGTGGGGACAGGGGGCACTGAAGCTTTCTTT	CATSKVGTGGTEAFF
.	TRBJ2-5	TRBV2	.	TGTGCCAGCAGAAGGGACGTCAAAAGGGAGACCCAGTACTTC	CASRRDVKRETQYF
TRBD2	TRBJ2-7	TRBV28	.	TGTGCTGCGGGGGATCCCTACGAGCAGTACTTC	CAAGDPYEQYF
TRBD2	TRBJ2-1	TRBV10-3	.	TGTGCCATCAGCGTCGGGGGGGATGAGCAGTTCTTC	CAISVGGDEQFF
TRBD1	TRBJ2-7	TRBV6-2/TRBV6-3	.	TGTGCCAGCAGTCGACCGAACAGGGGCGAGCAGTACTTC	CASSRPNRGEQYF
.	TRBJ2-2	TRBV28	.	TGTGCCAGCAGTTCCTACAGGGAGGGGAACACCGGGGAGCTGTTTTTT	CASSSYREGNTGELFF
.	TRBJ2-5	TRBV9	.	TGTGCCAGCAGCGTAGGGTGGCCGGGGGAGACCCAGTACTTC	CASSVGWPGETQYF
.	TRBJ2-5	TRBV7-9	.	TGTGCCAGCAGCTTAGGAGTCGGGGCAGGCCTACAAGAGACCCAGTACTTC	CASSLGVGAGLQETQYF
.	TRBJ2-4	TRBV12-3/TRBV12-4	once	TGTGCCAGCAGTTTGCCCGGACGGGGTGTGGCCAAAAACATTCAGTACTTC	CASSLPGRGVAKNIQYF
.	TRBJ2-1	TRBV6-2/TRBV6-3	.	TGTGCCAGCAGTTACCCTCACCGGGAGCAGTTCTTC	CASSYPHREQFF
.	TRBJ2-7	TRBV19	.	TGTGCCAGTAGCCCGACGGGACCCGGGGGCTACGAGCAGTACTTC	CASSPTGPGGYEQYF
.	TRBJ2-3	TRBV11-2	.	TGTGCCAGCAATGCTGTCGACCCAACAGATACGCAGTATTTT	CASNAVDPTDTQYF
TRBD2	TRBJ2-3	TRBV6-6	.	TGTGCCAGCAGTTCCGGGACACGGGAGGGGGATACGCAGTATTTT	CASSSGTREGDTQYF
.	TRBJ2-1	TRBV20-1	.	TGCAGTGCCGCCAGGGCAGGTCAGGAAAGGCAGTTCTTC	CSAARAGQERQFF
.	TRBJ2-1	TRBV5-1	.	TGCGCCAGCAGCTTGGTAGGGACGCCTCGGTTCTTC	CASSLVGTPRFF
.	TRBJ2-3	TRBV11-2	.	TGTGCCAGCAGCTTGAATGTCGATACGCAGTATTTT	CASSLNVDTQYF
.	TRBJ2-1	TRBV11-2	few	TGTGCCAGCAGCTCCGTGACAGACCTGAGCTCCTACAATGAGCAGTTCTTC	CASSSVTDLSSYNEQFF
.	TRBJ2-5	TRBV7-9	.	TGTGCCAGCAGCCCCCGGGTCCCAGAGACCCAGTACTTC	CASSPRVPETQYF
.	TRBJ2-7	TRBV20-1	few	TGCAGTGCTAGAGACAGATTCTACGAGCAGTACTTC	CSARDRFYEQYF
TRBD2	TRBJ2-1	TRBV28	once	TGTGCCAGCAATGCCGGGACTAGGTACAATGAGCAGTTCTTC	CASNAGTRYNEQFF
TRBD1	TRBJ2-5	TRBV24-1	.	TGTGCCACCAGTGATCCGGGACAGGGACACAATGAGCAGTACTTC	CATSDPGQGHNEQYF
TRBD1	TRBJ1-5	TRBV7-2	few	TGTGCCAGCAGTTTAGGACAGGGACTCAATCAGCCCCAGCATTTT	CASSLGQGLNQPQHF
.	TRBJ2-4	TRBV2	.	TGTGCCAGCAGTGAAAGGGAATGGGGCGGAAACATTCAGTACTTC	CASSEREWGGNIQYF
.	TRBJ2-1	TRBV5-1	.	TGCGCCAGCACCCCTGGGGGGTGGAGTCCCTACGAGCAGTTCTTC	CASTPGGWSPYEQFF
.	TRBJ2-5	TRBV10-2	.	TGCGCCAGCAGTGAGTCGTTGGGGGCCCAGTACTTC	CASSESLGAQYF
TRBD1	TRBJ2-7	TRBV20-1	.	TGCAGTGCTAGTACGAGCACCGGGACAGGGGATATAAAGTACTTC	CSASTSTGTGDIKYF
TRBD2	TRBJ2-1	TRBV7-3	once	TGTGCCAGCAGCTTAAGACCGGGGGGGCGGGGAGGCGAGCAGTTCTTC	CASSLRPGGRGGEQFF
.	TRBJ2-1	TRBV7-9	.	TGTGCCAGCAGCTTAGTGTTAGGCGGATACTACAATGAGCAGTTCTTC	CASSLVLGGYYNEQFF
.	TRBJ2-1	TRBV2	.	TGTGCCAGCAGTGAAGTAGAGGGTTCATACAATGAGCAGTTCTTC	CASSEVEGSYNEQFF
TRBD2	TRBJ2-3	TRBV20-1	few	TGCAGTGCTGGGAGCGGGGGGCCTACAGATACGCAGTATTTT	CSAGSGGPTDTQYF
TRBD2	TRBJ2-3	TRBV7-2	.	TGTGCCAGCAGCTTAGCCCCTGGGCTAGCGGGGGGTACAGATACGCGGTATTTT	CASSLAPGLAGGTDTRYF
.	TRBJ2-3	TRBV20-1	few	TGCAGTGCTAGTCACCTTAGGGCGGGCACAGATACGCAGTATTTT	CSASHLRAGTDTQYF
.	TRBJ1-2	TRBV27	.	TGTGCCAGCACCCCGTCGACAGACCACTATGGCTACACCTTC	CASTPSTDHYGYTF
.	TRBJ1-1	TRBV20-1	.	TGCAGTGCTAGATGGGGGGCGGGGGAGGCTTTCTTT	CSARWGAGEAFF
TRBD1	TRBJ2-3	TRBV15	.	TGTGCCACCAGCAGAGCCGGACAGGGTTTAGTCTCCCTGGCAGATACGCGGTATTTT	CATSRAGQGLVSLADTRYF
.	TRBJ1-5	TRBV4-3	.	TGCGCCAGCAGCCAAGCGCGATATAGCAATCAGCCCCAGCATTTT	CASSQARYSNQPQHF
.	TRBJ2-1	TRBV20-1	few	TGCAGTGCTAGAGGAGTGGACACAGTGTACAATGAGCAGTTCTTC	CSARGVDTVYNEQFF
TRBD1	TRBJ1-2	TRBV6-5	.	TGTGCCAGCAGTGTCAACAGGGGTCTGAATGGCTACACCTTC	CASSVNRGLNGYTF
.	TRBJ2-3	TRBV28	few	TGTGCCAGCAGCTCTACGAACGACTGGGCGCAGTATTTT	CASSSTNDWAQYF
.	TRBJ1-2	TRBV20-1	.	TGCAGTGCTAGCGATCAAATCTATGGCTGCACCTTC	CSASDQIYGCTF
.	TRBJ1-5	TRBV11-2	few	TGTGCCAGCAGCCCTCACAGGAATCAGCCCCAGCATTTT	CASSPHRNQPQHF
.	TRBJ1-1	TRBV6-5	few	TGTGCCAGCAGAACAGGATCCCCAGGGCGGGAAGCTTTCTTT	CASRTGSPGREAFF
.	TRBJ2-7	TRBV11-2	few	TGTGCCAGCAGCCCCTCGGGACAAACCTACGAGCAGTACTTC	CASSPSGQTYEQYF
.	TRBJ1-1	TRBV6-6	.	TGTGCCATAAAAAAGCAGGGCACTGAAGCTTTCTTT	CAIKKQGTEAFF
TRBD1	TRBJ2-5	TRBV6-1	few	TGTGCCAGCAGTCCTGTTGGACAGGGGGCATCCAGGGAGACCCAGTACTTC	CASSPVGQGASRETQYF
TRBD2	TRBJ2-1	TRBV29-1	few	TGCAGCGTCCTGAGGGGCGGGGGATACAATGAGCAGTTCTTC	CSVLRGGGYNEQFF
TRBD2	TRBJ2-1	TRBV7-2	.	TGTGCCAGCAGCGGGACTAGCGGACTAGCGGGGGGGTACAATGAGCAGTTCTTC	CASSGTSGLAGGYNEQFF
.	TRBJ2-1	TRBV12-3/TRBV12-4	.	TGTGCCAGCAGTTCGGCGCGACCGGGCCCAAAAGGCGATGAGCAGTTCTTC	CASSSARPGPKGDEQFF
.	TRBJ2-1	TRBV3-1	.	TGTGCCAGCAGCCTACACATACAGGGCTACAATGAGCAGTTCTTC	CASSLHIQGYNEQFF
TRBD2	TRBJ2-5	TRBV27	.	TGTGCCAGCAGTTCCCGGGGACTAGCGGGGGGTGGAGAGACCCAGTACTTC	CASSSRGLAGGGETQYF
.	TRBJ2-2	TRBV11-2	.	TGTGCCCAAAGTGTCGGCACCGGGGAGCTGTTTTTT	CAQSVGTGELFF